This T cell receptor beta chain was captured by sequencing in a study of T-cell memory formation after mild COVID-19. With regard to this clonotype: The antigen is unknown.

TCRdb re-derived calls from the 5' RACE reads in MiXCR, one entry per CDR3 protein. The sample carries 130,000 to 150,000 distinct CDR3 sequences, roughly 19% recorded once. Broader study findings: A balance of CD4 and CD8 characterized clones contracting day 15 to 85, whereas later expanders leaned CD4+.

Trimming at V came to 2 bases and at J to 8 bases, leaving 14 bases not matched to a gene. CDR1 is MNHEY and CDR2 is SVGAGI in the germline V gene. This CDR3 is built from 16 residues. Material for sequencing was PBMCs or a T cell subset sorted from them (not recorded which). This clonotype was sampled from an adult woman who had mild COVID-19 (a few samples of this study predate the infection). Cell type and time point are not known. This chain links TRBV6-5 with TRBJ1-2, with 7 bases that match TRBD1. CDR3 protein: CASSYEATGLLSGYTF. Here the CDR3 DNA reads TGTGCCAGCAGTTACGAGGCGACAGGGTTGCTCTCAGGCTACACCTTC.